These T cell receptor beta chains were read from a single sample in a study of shared clonotypes between healthy human individuals. Libraries were prepared by immunoSEQ multiplex PCR; TCRdb keeps only in-frame clonotypes and omits some of them. The sample comprises some 500,000 clones, around 77% of which are singletons, and approximately 12% rests with the top ten. The source material was PBMCs. The receptors shown here come from a woman aged 40 to 55 in good health. Some clones in this sample may be carry-over from other donors' samples. Each CDR3 is given with its conserved first and last residue. A D gene is named only where the DNA matches it firmly. Size tells how often a clone was seen (once, few, many) or the class of an expanded clone, and some rows leave it out.

TRBJ2-3 NA TRBV4-2 NA CASSVRRGSLDADTQYF TGTGCCAGCAGCGTAAGACGGGGATCCCTCGACGCAGATACGCAGTATTTT
TRBJ2-7 NA TRBV15 NA CATSRDWGLPIYEQYF TGTGCCACCAGCAGAGATTGGGGACTTCCAATCTACGAGCAGTACTTC
TRBJ2-7 NA TRBV20-1 many CSAVRYEQYF TGCAGTGCTGTCCGTTACGAGCAGTACTTC
TRBJ1-1 NA TRBV7-9 once CASSFVGTEAFF TGTGCCAGCAGCTTTGTGGGGACTGAAGCTTTCTTT
TRBJ2-1 NA TRBV7-9 few CASSDYNEQFF TGTGCCAGCAGCGACTACAATGAGCAGTTCTTC
TRBJ2-1 TRBD2 TRBV9 NA CASSVGKREYNEQFF TGTGCCAGCAGCGTAGGGAAGCGGGAGTACAATGAGCAGTTCTTC
TRBJ1-2 TRBD1 TRBV19 NA CATKTGAYYGYTF TGTGCCACTAAAACAGGGGCATACTATGGCTACACCTTC
TRBJ1-5 NA TRBV6-5 NA CASSYNLGPQHF TGTGCCAGCAGTTACAATCTTGGGCCCCAGCATTTT
TRBJ2-2 TRBD1 TRBV6-1 once CASIGTGDTGELFF TGTGCCAGCATCGGGACAGGGGACACCGGGGAGCTGTTTTTT
TRBJ1-5 NA TRBV10-3 NA CAISESRTHGQPQHF TGTGCCATCAGTGAGTCGAGGACTCACGGGCAGCCCCAGCATTTT
TRBJ1-1 TRBD1 TRBV4-2 NA CASSHSRRRRGQGGTEAFF TGTGCCAGCAGCCACTCGAGGCGACGCCGAGGACAGGGTGGCACTGAAGCTTTCTTT
TRBJ2-7 TRBD1 TRBV13 once CASSQDRGNEQYF TGTGCCAGCAGCCAGGACAGGGGGAACGAGCAGTACTTC
TRBJ1-5 NA TRBV2 NA CASGLEGGQPQHF TGTGCCAGCGGGTTGGAGGGCGGACAGCCCCAGCATTTT
TRBJ2-5 TRBD2 TRBV29-1 few CSVDLVREEEETQYF TGCAGCGTTGATCTCGTACGGGAGGAGGAGGAGACCCAGTACTTC